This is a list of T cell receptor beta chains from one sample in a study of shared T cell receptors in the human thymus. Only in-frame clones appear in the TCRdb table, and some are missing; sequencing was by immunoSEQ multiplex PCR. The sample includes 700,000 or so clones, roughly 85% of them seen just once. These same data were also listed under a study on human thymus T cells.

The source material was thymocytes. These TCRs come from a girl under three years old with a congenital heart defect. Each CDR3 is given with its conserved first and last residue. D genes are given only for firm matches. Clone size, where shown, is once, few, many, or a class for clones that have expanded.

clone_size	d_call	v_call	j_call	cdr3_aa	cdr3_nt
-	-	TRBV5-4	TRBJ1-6	CASRVEGNSYNSPLHF	TGTGCCAGCAGGGTGGAGGGGAACTCCTATAATTCACCCCTCCACTTT
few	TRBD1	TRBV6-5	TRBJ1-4	CASSRQGQLGLF	TGTGCCAGCAGCCGTCAGGGACAGCTTGGCCTTTTT
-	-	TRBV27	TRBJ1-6	CASTHTGQLNSPLHF	TGTGCCAGCACCCATACCGGACAGCTAAATTCACCCCTCCACTTT
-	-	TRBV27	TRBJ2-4	CASINLAKNIQYF	TGTGCCAGCATTAATTTAGCCAAAAACATTCAGTACTTC
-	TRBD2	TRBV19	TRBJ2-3	CASSSSGGFADTQYF	TGTGCCAGTAGTAGTAGCGGGGGTTTCGCAGATACGCAGTATTTT
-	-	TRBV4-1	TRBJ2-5	CASSTTRKETQYF	TGCGCCAGCAGCACGACTAGGAAAGAGACCCAGTACTTC
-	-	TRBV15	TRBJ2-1	CATSRDWPEDEQFF	TGTGCCACCAGCAGAGATTGGCCCGAGGATGAGCAGTTCTTC
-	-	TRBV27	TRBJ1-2	CASSLLAGGYGYTF	TGTGCCAGCAGTTTGCTCGCGGGCGGCTATGGCTACACCTTC
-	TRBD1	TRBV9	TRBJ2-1	CASSGRDRVMDEQFF	TGTGCCAGCAGCGGCCGGGACAGGGTCATGGATGAGCAGTTCTTC
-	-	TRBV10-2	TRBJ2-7	CASSSTGGGYEQYF	TGCGCCAGCAGTAGCACAGGGGGGGGCTACGAGCAGTACTTC
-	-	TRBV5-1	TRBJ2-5	CASSLARSQDGAGGCQYF	TGCGCCAGCAGCTTGGCGCGGAGTCAGGACGGAGCCGGAGGCTGTCAGTACTTC
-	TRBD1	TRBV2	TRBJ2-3	CASSITGGGTDTQYF	TGTGCCAGCAGTATTACAGGGGGTGGCACAGATACGCAGTATTTT
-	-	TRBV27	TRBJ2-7	CASSLNRGITYEQYF	TGTGCCAGCAGCCTGAACCGGGGGATAACCTACGAGCAGTACTTC
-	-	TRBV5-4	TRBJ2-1	CATSPQESSYNEQFF	TGTGCCACATCCCCACAGGAAAGCTCCTACAATGAGCAGTTCTTC
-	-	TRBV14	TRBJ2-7	CASSQGGADGGVSYEQYF	TGTGCCAGCAGCCAAGGAGGGGCAGACGGAGGGGTTTCCTACGAGCAGTACTTC
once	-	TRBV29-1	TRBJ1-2	CSVAIRTLNYGYTF	TGCAGCGTCGCGATTAGGACTCTTAACTATGGCTACACCTTC
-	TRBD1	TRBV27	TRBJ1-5	CASSLGDRNQPQHF	TGTGCCAGCAGTTTAGGGGACAGAAATCAGCCCCAGCATTTT
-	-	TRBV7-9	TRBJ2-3	CASSLGQGLRTQYF	TGTGCCAGCAGCTTGGGCCAGGGGTTACGTACGCAGTATTTT
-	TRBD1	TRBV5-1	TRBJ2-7	CASSSTGTGVSYEQYF	TGCGCCAGCAGCTCAACCGGGACAGGCGTATCGTACGAGCAGTACTTC
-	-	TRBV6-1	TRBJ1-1	CAGGGTGNTEAFF	TGTGCCGGGGGAGGTACGGGGAACACTGAAGCTTTCTTT
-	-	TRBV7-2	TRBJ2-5	CASSKQPGETQYF	TGTGCCAGCAGCAAGCAACCCGGAGAGACCCAGTACTTC
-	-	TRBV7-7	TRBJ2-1	CASSPLSGRGPNEQFF	TGTGCCAGCAGCCCCCTTTCTGGGCGGGGCCCCAATGAGCAGTTCTTC
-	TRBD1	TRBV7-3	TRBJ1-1	CASSRTGRGEAFF	TGTGCCAGCAGCCGGACAGGGCGGGGTGAAGCTTTCTTT
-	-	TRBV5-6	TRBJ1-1	CASSSYTEAFF	TGTGCCAGCAGCTCATACACTGAAGCTTTCTTT
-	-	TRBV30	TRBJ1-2	CAWSPYREPWLAF	TGTGCCTGGAGCCCATACCGGGAACCATGGCTCGCCTTC
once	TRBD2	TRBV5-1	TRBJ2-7	CASRSPGGIDEQYF	TGCGCCAGCAGGAGCCCGGGAGGGATCGACGAGCAGTACTTC
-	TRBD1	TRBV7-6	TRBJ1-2	CASSFEAGGESYGYTF	TGTGCTAGCAGCTTTGAGGCAGGGGGCGAGAGCTATGGCTACACCTTC
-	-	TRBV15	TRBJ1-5	CATSRQGGDNQPQHF	TGTGCCACCAGCAGGCAGGGTGGGGACAATCAGCCCCAGCATTTT
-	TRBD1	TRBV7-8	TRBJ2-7	CASSPRTGAPYEQYF	TGTGCCAGCAGCCCAAGGACAGGGGCCCCCTACGAGCAGTACTTC
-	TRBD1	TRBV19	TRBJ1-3	CASAIPGQEGRNTIYF	TGTGCCAGTGCTATCCCGGGACAGGAAGGAAGAAACACCATATATTTT
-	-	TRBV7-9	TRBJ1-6	CASSPTGMSSYNSPLHF	TGTGCCAGCAGCCCAACAGGGATGAGCTCCTATAATTCACCCCTCCACTTT
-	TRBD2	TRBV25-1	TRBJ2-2	CASSAGGGGELFF	TGTGCCAGCAGTGCTGGCGGGGGCGGGGAGCTGTTTTTT
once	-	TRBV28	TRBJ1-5	CASSLLPRVKPQHF	TGTGCCAGCAGTTTATTACCCAGGGTTAAGCCCCAGCATTTT
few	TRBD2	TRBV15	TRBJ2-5	CATSTGLTSDQETQYF	TGTGCCACCAGCACAGGATTGACTAGCGACCAAGAGACCCAGTACTTC
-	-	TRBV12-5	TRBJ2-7	CASGLVKNDGHINSYEQYF	TGTGCTAGTGGTTTGGTAAAAAATGACGGACATATTAACTCCTACGAGCAGTACTTC
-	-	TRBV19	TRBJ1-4	CASSVKQGVKEKLFF	TGTGCCAGTAGTGTCAAACAGGGAGTCAAGGAAAAACTGTTTTTT
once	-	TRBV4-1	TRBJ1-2	CASSQESVSREGHGYTF	TGCGCCAGCAGCCAAGAATCGGTATCTCGGGAGGGCCATGGCTACACCTTC
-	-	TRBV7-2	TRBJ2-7	CASGGYSYEQYF	TGTGCCAGCGGCGGATACTCCTACGAGCAGTACTTC
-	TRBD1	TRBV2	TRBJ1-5	CASSPGQGYVQPQHF	TGTGCCAGCAGTCCGGGACAGGGGTATGTGCAGCCCCAGCATTTT